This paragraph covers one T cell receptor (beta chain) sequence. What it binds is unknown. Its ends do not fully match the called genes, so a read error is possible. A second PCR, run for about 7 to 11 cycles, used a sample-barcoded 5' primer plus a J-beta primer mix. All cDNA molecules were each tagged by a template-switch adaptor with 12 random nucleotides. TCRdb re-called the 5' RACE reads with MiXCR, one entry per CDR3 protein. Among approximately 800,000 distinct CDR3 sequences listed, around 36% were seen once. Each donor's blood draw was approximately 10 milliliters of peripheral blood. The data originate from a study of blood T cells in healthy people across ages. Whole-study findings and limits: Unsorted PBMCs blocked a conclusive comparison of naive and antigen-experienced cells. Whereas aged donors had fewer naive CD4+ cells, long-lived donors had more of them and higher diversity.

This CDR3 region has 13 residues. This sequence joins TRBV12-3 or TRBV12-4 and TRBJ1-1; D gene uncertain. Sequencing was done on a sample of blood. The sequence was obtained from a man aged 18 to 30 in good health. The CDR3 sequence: CASSLPENPEAFF. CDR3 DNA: TGTGCCAGCAGTTTACCCGAGAACCCTGAAGCTTTCTTT.